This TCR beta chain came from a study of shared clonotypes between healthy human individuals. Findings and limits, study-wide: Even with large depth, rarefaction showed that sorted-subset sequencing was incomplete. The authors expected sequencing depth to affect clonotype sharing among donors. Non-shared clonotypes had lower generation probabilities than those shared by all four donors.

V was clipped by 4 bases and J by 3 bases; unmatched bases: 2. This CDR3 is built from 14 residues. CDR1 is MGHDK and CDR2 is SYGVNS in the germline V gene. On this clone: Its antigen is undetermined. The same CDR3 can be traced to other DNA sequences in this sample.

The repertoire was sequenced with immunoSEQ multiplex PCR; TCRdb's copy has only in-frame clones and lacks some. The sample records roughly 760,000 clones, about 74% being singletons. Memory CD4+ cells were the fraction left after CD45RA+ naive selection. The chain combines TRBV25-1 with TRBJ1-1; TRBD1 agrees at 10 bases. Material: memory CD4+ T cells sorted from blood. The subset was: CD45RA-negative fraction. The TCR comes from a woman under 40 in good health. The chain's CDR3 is CASSADRGYTEAFF. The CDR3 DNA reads TGTGCCAGCAGTGCGGACAGGGGGTACACTGAAGCTTTCTTT.